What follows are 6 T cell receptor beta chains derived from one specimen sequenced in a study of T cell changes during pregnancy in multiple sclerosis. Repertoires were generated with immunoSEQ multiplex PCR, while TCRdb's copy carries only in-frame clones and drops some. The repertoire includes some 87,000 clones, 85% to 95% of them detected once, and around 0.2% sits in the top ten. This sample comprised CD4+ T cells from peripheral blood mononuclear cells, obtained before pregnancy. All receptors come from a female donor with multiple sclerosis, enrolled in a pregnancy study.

CDR3 in DNA: TGTGCCAGCAGCGTAGATCCGGGAACCTACAATGAGCAGTTCTTC. Translating it yields CASSVDPGTYNEQFF. V and J are TRBV9 and TRBJ2-1; perhaps TRBD2 as D (5 bases). This CDR3 is built from 15 residues. The germline V gene has CDR1 SGDLS and CDR2 YYNGEE. V lost 0 bases, J lost 2 bases, and 9 bases lay in between.

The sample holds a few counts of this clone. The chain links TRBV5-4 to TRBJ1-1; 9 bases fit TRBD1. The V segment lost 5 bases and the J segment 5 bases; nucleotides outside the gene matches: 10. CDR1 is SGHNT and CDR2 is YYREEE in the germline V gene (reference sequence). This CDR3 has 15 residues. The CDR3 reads CASRAGTGSGTEAFF. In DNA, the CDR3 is TGTGCCAGCAGGGCCGGGACAGGGTCGGGAACTGAAGCTTTCTTT.

The CDR3 protein is CASSPSPRQGANTEAFF. The CDR3 DNA reads as TGTGCCAGCAGCCCTAGTCCCCGACAGGGAGCGAACACTGAAGCTTTCTTT. This chain links TRBV7-6 with TRBJ1-1; the match to TRBD1 covers 7 bases. Germline CDR1 SGHVS, CDR2 FNYEAQ. CDR3 length equals 17 residues. Unmatched junction bases numbered 13, after V lost 5 bases and J lost 1 base.

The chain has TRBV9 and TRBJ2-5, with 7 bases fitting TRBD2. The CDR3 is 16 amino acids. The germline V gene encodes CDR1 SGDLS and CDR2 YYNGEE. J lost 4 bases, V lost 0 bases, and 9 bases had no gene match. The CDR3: CASSVGPTSWGETQYF. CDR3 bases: TGTGCCAGCAGCGTAGGACCGACTAGCTGGGGAGAGACCCAGTACTTC.

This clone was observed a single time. The CDR3 nucleotides are TGCGCCAGCTCTCTTGGGGGGATTGATACGCAGTATTTT. Its translation: CASSLGGIDTQYF. The rearrangement uses TRBV5-1 and TRBJ2-3; tentatively, D is TRBD2 (6 bases). Per the germline V gene, CDR1 is SGHRS and CDR2 is YFSETQ. The germline V and J ends were trimmed by 7 bases and 6 bases, with 15 bases remaining between them. The CDR3 is 13 amino acids.

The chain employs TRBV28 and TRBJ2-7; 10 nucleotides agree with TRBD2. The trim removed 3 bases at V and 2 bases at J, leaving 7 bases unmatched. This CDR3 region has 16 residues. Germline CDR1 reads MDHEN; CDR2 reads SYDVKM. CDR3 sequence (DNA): TGTGCCAGCAGTTTTAAGGGACTAGCGATCGCCTACGAGCAGTACTTC. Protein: CASSFKGLAIAYEQYF. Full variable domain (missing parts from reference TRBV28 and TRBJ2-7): DVKVTQSSRYLVKRTGEKVFLECVQDMDHENMFWYRQDPGLGLRLIYFSYDVKMKEKGDIPEGYSVSREKKERFSLILESASTNQTSMYLCASSFKGLAIAYEQYFGPGTRLTVT.